The clone carrying this T cell receptor beta chain was counted a few times. The sample belongs to a study of T cells in Graves' hyperthyroidism and ophthalmopathy. The investigators amplified TCR beta CDR3 regions from RNA transcripts. A first-round RT-PCR of the TCR CDR3 used the HTBI primer set. TCRdb redid the calling of the multiplex PCR reads with MiXCR, one entry per CDR3 protein. This table has 250,000 to 300,000 distinct CDR3 sequences, 15% to 20% appearing once. The CDR3 covers 15 residues. With 5 bases removed from V and 1 base from J, the gap between germline ends came to 15 bases. CDR1 and CDR2 from the germline V gene are MDHEN and SYDVKM.

The sequence derives from a man between 50 and 59 years old with Graves' ophthalmopathy. The sequenced sample consisted of blood. This rearrangement joins TRBV28 to TRBJ2-7; no definite D call. CDR3 in amino acids: CASSGLLEGSYEQYF. The CDR3 DNA follows: TGTGCCAGCAGTGGGCTCTTAGAAGGTTCCTACGAGCAGTACTTC. The full variable domain, in which reference TRBV28 and TRBJ2-7 provide the parts outside the CDR3, is DVKVTQSSRYLVKRTGEKVFLECVQDMDHENMFWYRQDPGLGLRLIYFSYDVKMKEKGDIPEGYSVSREKKERFSLILESASTNQTSMYLCASSGLLEGSYEQYFGPGTRLTVT.